A selection of T cell receptor beta chains follows, all from one sample in a study of technical replicates of blood from several donors. Clones were sequenced by immunoSEQ multiplex PCR, and TCRdb holds only the in-frame ones, with some missing. The table lists about 49,000 clones, about 90% of them singletons. The sequenced material came from PBMCs. Every receptor here comes from a human donor in good health. Some clones in this sample may be carry-over from other donors' samples. CDR3s include the opening cysteine and the closing phenylalanine or tryptophan. Only some rows state a clone size, as once, few, many or a class for expanded clones.

>TRBV13|NA|TRBJ2-5
CASSPASGGQETQYF
>TRBV7-6|NA|TRBJ2-7
CASSSTPGTGVSYEQYF
>TRBV7-2|once|TRBJ2-3
CASSSGRITDTQYF
>TRBV6-1|NA|TRBJ2-7
CASSGPRAYEQYF
>TRBV7-8|NA|TRBJ2-7
CASTRSSGSYEQYF
>TRBV2|NA|TRBJ2-5
CASSDPGDPTGPGMETQYF
>TRBV4-1|NA|TRBJ1-5
CASSQVGQGDNQPQHF
>TRBV5-6|NA|TRBJ2-1
CASSSVASGYNEQFF
>TRBV10-3|NA|TRBJ2-7
CAISEGQGHEQYF
>TRBV2|NA|TRBJ1-5
CASSYAGGSNQPQHF
>TRBV4-3|NA|TRBJ1-2
CASSRETGSGGYTF
>TRBV7-2|NA|TRBJ1-3
CASRLQTGGGGNTIYF
>TRBV6-1|few|TRBJ2-1
CASHNDRPIDNEQFF
>TRBV18|once|TRBJ2-3
CASSPIFEQVTDTQYF
>TRBV5-1|NA|TRBJ2-7
CASSLEGQGLGFEQYF
>TRBV5-1|once|TRBJ2-5
CASSFGTTQETQYF
>TRBV4-1|NA|TRBJ2-1
CASSQIASGNEQFF
>TRBV7-9|medium-sized|TRBJ2-3
CASTPGLAEYTDTQYF
>TRBV30|NA|TRBJ1-2
CAWRQGISYGYTF
>TRBV7-6|NA|TRBJ2-7
CASSLVQDSYEQYF
>TRBV27|NA|TRBJ1-1
CASSYRQNTEAFF
>TRBV27|NA|TRBJ2-3
CASSPRTSGDPTQYF
>TRBV7-9|NA|TRBJ2-1
CASSRTGLQYNEQFF
>TRBV6-6|NA|TRBJ1-1
CASSPKRNTEAFF
>TRBV15|NA|TRBJ1-1
CATSIQGSTEAFF
>TRBV5-1|NA|TRBJ2-7
CASSLVLSGYEQYF
>TRBV7-3|NA|TRBJ1-2
CASSPDGVGYTF
>TRBV6-6|NA|TRBJ2-3
CASRDPGLGTDTQYF
>TRBV10-3|NA|TRBJ2-2
CAISEPGGLGGELFF
>TRBV4-1|NA|TRBJ1-5
CASSQKPGQVPQHF
>TRBV6-5|NA|TRBJ2-1
CASSYLPRGNEQFF
>TRBV5-1|NA|TRBJ2-3
CASKVQGMDTQYF
>TRBV6-4|few|TRBJ1-5
CASSSYSNQPQHF
>TRBV14|NA|TRBJ2-7
CASSQDRGQSYEQYF
>TRBV10-3|NA|TRBJ2-2
CAISDRGASGELFF